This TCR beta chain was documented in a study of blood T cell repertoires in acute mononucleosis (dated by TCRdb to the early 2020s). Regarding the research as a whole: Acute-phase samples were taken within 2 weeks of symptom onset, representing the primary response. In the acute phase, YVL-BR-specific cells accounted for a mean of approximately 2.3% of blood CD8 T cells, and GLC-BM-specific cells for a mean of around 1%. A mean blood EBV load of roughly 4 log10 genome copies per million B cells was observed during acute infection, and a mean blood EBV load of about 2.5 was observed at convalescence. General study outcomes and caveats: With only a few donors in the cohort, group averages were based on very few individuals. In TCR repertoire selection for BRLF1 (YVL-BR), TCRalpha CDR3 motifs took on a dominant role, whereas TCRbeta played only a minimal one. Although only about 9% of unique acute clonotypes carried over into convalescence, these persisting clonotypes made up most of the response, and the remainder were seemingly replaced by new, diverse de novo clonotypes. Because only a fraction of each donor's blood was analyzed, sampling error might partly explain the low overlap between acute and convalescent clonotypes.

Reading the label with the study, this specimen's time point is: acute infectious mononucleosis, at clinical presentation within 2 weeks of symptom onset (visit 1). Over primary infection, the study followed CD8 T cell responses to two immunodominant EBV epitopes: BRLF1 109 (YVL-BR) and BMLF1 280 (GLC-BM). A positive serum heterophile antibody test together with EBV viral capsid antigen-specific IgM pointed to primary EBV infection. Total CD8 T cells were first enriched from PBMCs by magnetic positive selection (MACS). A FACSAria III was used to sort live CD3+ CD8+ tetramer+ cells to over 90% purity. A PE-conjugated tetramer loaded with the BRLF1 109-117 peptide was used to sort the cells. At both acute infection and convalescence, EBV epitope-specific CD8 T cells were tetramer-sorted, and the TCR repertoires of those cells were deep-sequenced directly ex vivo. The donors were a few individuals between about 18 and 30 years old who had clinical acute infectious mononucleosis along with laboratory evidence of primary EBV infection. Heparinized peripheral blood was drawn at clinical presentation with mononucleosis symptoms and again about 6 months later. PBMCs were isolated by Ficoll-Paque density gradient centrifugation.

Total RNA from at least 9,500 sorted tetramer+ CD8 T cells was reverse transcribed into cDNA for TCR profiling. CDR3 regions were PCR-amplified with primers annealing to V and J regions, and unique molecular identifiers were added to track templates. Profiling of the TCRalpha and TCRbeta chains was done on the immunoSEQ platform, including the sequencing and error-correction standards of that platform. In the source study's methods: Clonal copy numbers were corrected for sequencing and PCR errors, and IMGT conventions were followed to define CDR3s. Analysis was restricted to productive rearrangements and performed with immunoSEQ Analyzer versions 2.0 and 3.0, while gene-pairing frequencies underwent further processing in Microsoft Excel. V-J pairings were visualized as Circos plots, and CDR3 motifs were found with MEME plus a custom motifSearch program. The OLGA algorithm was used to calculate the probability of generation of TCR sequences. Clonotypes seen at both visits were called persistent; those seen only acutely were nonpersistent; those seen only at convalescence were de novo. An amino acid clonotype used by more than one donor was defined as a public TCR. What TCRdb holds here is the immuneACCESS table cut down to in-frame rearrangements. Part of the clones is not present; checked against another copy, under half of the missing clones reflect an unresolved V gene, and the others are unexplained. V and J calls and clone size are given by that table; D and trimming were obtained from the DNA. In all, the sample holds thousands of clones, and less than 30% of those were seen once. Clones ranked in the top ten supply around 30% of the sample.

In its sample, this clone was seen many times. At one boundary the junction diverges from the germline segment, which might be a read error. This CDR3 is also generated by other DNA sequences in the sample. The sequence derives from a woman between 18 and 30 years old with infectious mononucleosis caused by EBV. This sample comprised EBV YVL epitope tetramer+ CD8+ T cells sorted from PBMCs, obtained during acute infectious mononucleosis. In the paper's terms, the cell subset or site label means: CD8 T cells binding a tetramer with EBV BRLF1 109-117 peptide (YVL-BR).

At the DNA level, the sequence is TGTGCCATCAGTGAGGGGACCCTTAGCTCCTACAATGAGCAGTTCTTC. This yields the protein CAISEGTLSSYNEQFF. The rearrangement joined TRBV27 to TRBJ2-1, with the D segment possibly TRBD1 or TRBD2, each aligning over 5 bases. In the germline V gene (reference sequence), CDR1 corresponds to MNHEY and CDR2 to SMNVEV. The CDR3, cysteine through phenylalanine, is 16 amino acids long. This entry keeps only the CDR3 DNA: 48 bases, framed from base 1.